These 19 T cell receptor beta chains were all obtained from the same sample, sequenced in a study of T cells in Graves' hyperthyroidism and ophthalmopathy. Amplified TCR beta CDR3 regions derived from RNA transcripts. A set of HTBI primers served as the primers for a first-round RT-PCR of the TCR CDR3. A single record per CDR3 protein comes from TCRdb applying MiXCR to the multiplex PCR reads. The profile shows 480,000 or so distinct CDR3 sequences, approximately 15% of them singletons. The sequencing input was blood. These TCRs come from a woman younger than 30 with Graves' hyperthyroidism.

The chain couples TRBV20-1 to TRBJ2-1, with 10 bases fitting TRBD2. The V and J ends lost 8 bases and 3 bases, in that order; junction bases with no gene match: 4. The CDR3 extends over 13 amino acids. Germline V lookup: CDR1 DFQATT, CDR2 SNEGSKA (reference sequence). This chain's CDR3 is CSLTSGVYNEQFF. CDR3 in DNA: TGCAGTCTTACTAGCGGGGTCTACAATGAGCAGTTCTTC.

Points on this clonotype: This may stem from a read error, because a much larger clone lies one nucleotide away. The rearrangement uses TRBV7-9 and TRBJ2-7; 9 nucleotides match TRBD1. The CDR3 length is 14 residues. Per the germline V gene, CDR1 is SEHNR and CDR2 is FQNEAQ (reference sequence). The ends lost 8 bases at V and 4 bases at J; junction bases unmatched: 9. The CDR3 loop reads CASGGDREYYEQYV. In DNA, the CDR3 is TGTGCCAGCGGGGGGGACAGGGAATATTACGAGCAGTACGTC.

In this sample, this clonotype turned up once. A much larger clone differs from this one at a single base, so this may be a read error. The rearrangement joins TRBV10-3 to TRBJ2-7, with D possibly being TRBD1 (5 bases). This CDR3 is 13 amino acids long. Per the germline V gene, CDR1 is ENHRY and CDR2 is SYGVKD. The ends were cut back, 2 bases at V and 3 bases at J, with 8 bases in the middle. DNA of the CDR3: TGTGCCATCAGTGAGGTCAGGGTCTACGAGCAGTACTTC. Translating gives CAISEVRVYEQYF.

This clonotype has just a few counts. The rearrangement links TRBV6-1 to TRBJ2-3; TRBD2 matches at 9 bases. J was trimmed by 2 bases and V by 3 bases; bases with no gene match: 3. The CDR3 loop spans 15 amino acids. The germline gives CDR1 MNHNS, CDR2 SASEGT. CDR3 sequence reads: CASSETSGYTDTQYF. The CDR3 DNA reads TGTGCCAGCAGTGAGACTAGCGGCTACACAGATACGCAGTATTTT.

This clonotype was found many times. The chain uses TRBV19 and TRBJ2-5, with D perhaps matching TRBD1 (5 bases). The length of the CDR3 is 14 residues. Germline assignment: CDR1 LNHDA and CDR2 SQIVND (reference sequence). Trimming removed 5 bases from V and 4 bases from J, with 14 bases in between. CDR3 coding DNA: TGTGCCAGTAGTGGGGCACAGCTCGGAGAGACCCAGTACTTC. This sequence encodes CASSGAQLGETQYF.

This clonotype was found many times. This chain links TRBV20-1 with TRBJ2-3; 7 bases are shared with TRBD2. The length of the CDR3 is 16 residues. Germline values: CDR1 DFQATT, CDR2 SNEGSKA (reference sequence). The V and J ends lost 5 bases and 1 base, in that order; junction bases with no gene match: 12. Here the CDR3 DNA reads TGCAGTGCTGTGGGACTACCAAGGAGTGGCACAGATACGCAGTATTTT. Its translation: CSAVGLPRSGTDTQYF.

The chain is built from TRBV27 and TRBJ2-1; no reliable D call. V dropped 2 bases and J dropped 10 bases, with 9 bases sitting between them. Germline-derived CDR1 and CDR2 are MNHEY and SMNVEV (reference sequence). The length of the CDR3 is 12 residues. CDR3 nucleotide sequence: TGTGCCAGCAGTTTAGTGAGCTTGGAGCAGTTCTTC. It is translated as CASSLVSLEQFF.

This clonotype showed up many times. A junction end diverges from the germline sequence, so it may reflect a read error. This rearrangement joins TRBV20-1 to TRBJ1-2, with D unresolved. From germline, CDR1 is DFQATT and CDR2 SNEGSKA (reference sequence). This CDR3 region has 8 residues. Written as DNA, the CDR3 is TGCAGTGCTAATGGCAACACCTTC. Protein sequence: CSANGNTF.

The J gene is TRBJ1-1, the V gene TRBV27, with D possibly TRBD1 on 5 matching bases. The germline gives CDR1 MNHEY, CDR2 SMNVEV (reference sequence). Trimming cost V 2 bases and J 8 bases, with 12 bases left between them. This CDR3 region has 13 residues. This CDR3 reads CASSLKLRAEAFF. CDR3 coding DNA: TGTGCCAGCAGTTTAAAGCTCAGGGCGGAAGCTTTCTTT.

The chain recombines TRBV27 with TRBJ2-7; TRBD1 might be the D (6 bases). Deletions cut 6 bases from V and 0 bases from J, with 12 bases between. Germline V gives CDR1 MNHEY, CDR2 SMNVEV (reference sequence). The CDR3 has 14 amino acids. Written as DNA, the CDR3 is TGTGCCAGCAGCCGGGACACTACCTCCTACGAGCAGTACGTC. Translating it yields CASSRDTTSYEQYV.

The rearrangement uses TRBV20-1 and TRBJ1-1; D perhaps matches TRBD1 (5 bases). CDR3 length equals 14 residues. CDR1 is DFQATT and CDR2 is SNEGSKA in the germline V gene (reference sequence). V lost 5 bases and J lost 1, with 14 bases in between. The chain's CDR3 is CSAPRRRGNTEAFF. CDR3 DNA: TGCAGTGCTCCCCGTCGGAGGGGGAACACTGAAGCTTTCTTT.

The CDR3 sequence: CASSRGTDFFYGYTF. The CDR3 DNA reads as TGTGCCAGCAGCCGCGGGACAGACTTTTTCTATGGCTACACCTTC. The rearrangement links TRBV13 to TRBJ1-2; 7 bases line up with TRBD1. This CDR3 contains 15 residues. The germline V gene has CDR1 PRHDT and CDR2 FYEKMQ (reference sequence). Germline trimming cut 5 bases from V and 4 bases from J; bases unmatched to any gene: 10.

Worth noting for this clonotype: The junction differs from germline at one of its ends, possibly a read error. This chain links TRBV19 with TRBJ1-1, with TRBD1 matching 7 bases. The CDR3 is 14 residues long. Per germline, CDR1 LNHDA and CDR2 SQIVND (reference sequence). CDR3 sequence: CAGSARDRDTEAFF. The CDR3 DNA follows: TGTGCCGGTAGTGCCCGTGACAGGGACACTGAAGCTTTCTTT.

Only a few counts were recorded for this clonotype. The junction does not match germline at one end; this may be a read error. The chain recombines TRBV11-2 with TRBJ1-5; TRBD1 agrees at 10 bases. Germline CDR1 and CDR2: SGHAT and FQNNGV. The length of the CDR3 is 17 residues. DNA for the CDR3: TGTGCCAGCAGCTTAACCGCGACAGGGGGCGGGGATCAGCTCCAGCATTTT. Translated, it gives CASSLTATGGGDQLQHF.

This clonotype was seen a handful of times. V usage is TRBV9 and J usage is TRBJ2-2; 12 bases line up with TRBD1. The CDR3 loop spans 19 amino acids. Germline CDR1 reads SGDLS; CDR2 reads YYNGEE. V shed 4 bases, J shed 5 bases, and the junction held 15 bases outside the gene matches. The CDR3 protein is CASSFPPGQGALRTGELFF. The CDR3, as DNA: TGTGCCAGCAGCTTCCCCCCGGGACAGGGGGCGTTAAGAACCGGGGAGCTGTTTTTT.

This clonotype showed up many times. This chain uses TRBV19 with TRBJ2-5; D possibly corresponds to TRBD2 (6 bases). Deletions cut 0 bases from V and 0 bases from J, with 8 bases between. The germline V gene encodes CDR1 LNHDA and CDR2 SQIVND (reference sequence). The CDR3 runs to 15 residues. CDR3 sequence reads: CASSIDSSDQETQYF. The CDR3 nucleotides are TGTGCCAGTAGTATAGATTCTAGCGACCAAGAGACCCAGTACTTC.

This clonotype was seen repeatedly, ten times or more. Here the CDR3 reads CASSPKVGADGYTF. The CDR3 bases are TGTGCCAGCAGCCCCAAGGTAGGGGCTGATGGCTACACCTTC. J is TRBJ1-2 and V is TRBV7-8; possibly TRBD1 for D (5 bases). In germline, CDR1 is SGHVS, CDR2 FQNEAQ. This CDR3 spans 14 amino acids. Between the trimmed V and J ends, which lost 5 bases and 6 bases, there was a span of 16 bases.

V usage is TRBV27 and J usage is TRBJ1-3; D unclear. Germline assignment: CDR1 MNHEY and CDR2 SMNVEV (reference sequence). The CDR3 loop spans 15 amino acids. Trimming shortened V by 4 bases and J by 2 bases, and 12 bases separated the two germline ends. CDR3 in amino acids: CASSSARSAGNTIYF. Here the CDR3 DNA reads TGTGCCAGCAGTTCAGCCCGCTCTGCTGGAAACACCATATATTTT.

The chain joins TRBV7-2 to TRBJ1-4; a possible D gene is TRBD1 (6 bases). Germline CDR1 reads SGHTA; CDR2 reads FQGNSA. The ends were cut back, 1 base at V and 5 bases at J, with 11 bases in the middle. The CDR3 loop spans 15 amino acids. CDR3 bases: TGTGCCAGCAGCTTAGGGGGGGCCCACAATGAAAAACTGTTTTTT. Translated: CASSLGGAHNEKLFF.